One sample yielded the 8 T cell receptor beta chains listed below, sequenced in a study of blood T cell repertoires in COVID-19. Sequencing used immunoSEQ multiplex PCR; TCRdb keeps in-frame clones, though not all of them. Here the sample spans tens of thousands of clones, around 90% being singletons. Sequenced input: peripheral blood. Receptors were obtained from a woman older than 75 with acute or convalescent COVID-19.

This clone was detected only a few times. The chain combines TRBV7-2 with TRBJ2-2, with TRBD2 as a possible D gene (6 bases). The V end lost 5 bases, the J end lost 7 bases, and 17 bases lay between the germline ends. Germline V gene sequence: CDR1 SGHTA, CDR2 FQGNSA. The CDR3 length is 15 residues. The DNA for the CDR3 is TGTGCCAGCAGCCCCACGAGAAGGGAGGACGGGGAGCTGTTTTTT. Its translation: CASSPTRREDGELFF.

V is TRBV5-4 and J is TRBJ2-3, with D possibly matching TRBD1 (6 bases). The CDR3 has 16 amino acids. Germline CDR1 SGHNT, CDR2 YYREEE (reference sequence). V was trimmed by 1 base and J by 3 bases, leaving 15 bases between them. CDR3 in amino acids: CASSLRTRRGTDTQYF. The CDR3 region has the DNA TGTGCCAGCAGCTTGCGTACGCGCAGGGGAACAGATACGCAGTATTTT.

The CDR3 DNA sequence: TGTGCCAGCAGCTTACCACGAGGACAGGGCAGTGAAAAACTGTTTTTT. Translated: CASSLPRGQGSEKLFF. The chain employs TRBV7-9 and TRBJ1-4; 8 bases align to TRBD1. Germline V gene data show CDR1 as SEHNR and CDR2 as FQNEAQ (reference sequence). This CDR3 region has 16 residues. With V trimmed by 2 bases and J by 7 bases, 9 bases remained unmatched.

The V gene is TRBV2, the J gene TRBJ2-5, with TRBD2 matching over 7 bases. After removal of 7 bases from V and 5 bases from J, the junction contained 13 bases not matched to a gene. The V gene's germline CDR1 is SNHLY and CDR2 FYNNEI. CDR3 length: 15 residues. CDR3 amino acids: CASTGVGGPGETQYF. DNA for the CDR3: TGTGCCAGCACCGGCGTGGGAGGGCCGGGGGAGACCCAGTACTTC.

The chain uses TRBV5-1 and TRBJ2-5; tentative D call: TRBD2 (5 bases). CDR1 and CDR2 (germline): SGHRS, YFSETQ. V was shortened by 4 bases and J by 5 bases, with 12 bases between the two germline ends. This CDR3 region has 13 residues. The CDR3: CASSPGIAETQYF. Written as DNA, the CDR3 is TGCGCCAGCAGCCCCGGGATAGCGGAGACCCAGTACTTC.

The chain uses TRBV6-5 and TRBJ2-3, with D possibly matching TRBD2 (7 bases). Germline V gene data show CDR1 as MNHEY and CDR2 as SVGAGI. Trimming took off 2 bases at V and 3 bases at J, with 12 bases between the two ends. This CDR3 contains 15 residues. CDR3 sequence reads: CASSYGGGRTDTQYF. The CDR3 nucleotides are TGTGCCAGCAGTTACGGGGGGGGCCGGACAGATACGCAGTATTTT.

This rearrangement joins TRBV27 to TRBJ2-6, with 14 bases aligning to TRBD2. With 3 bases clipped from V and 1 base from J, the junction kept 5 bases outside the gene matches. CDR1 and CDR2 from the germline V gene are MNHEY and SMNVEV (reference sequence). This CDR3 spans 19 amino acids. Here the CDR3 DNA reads TGTGCCAGCAGTTTGGGACTAGCGGGGGTGCCGTCTGGGGCCAACGTCCTGACTTTC. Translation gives CASSLGLAGVPSGANVLTF.

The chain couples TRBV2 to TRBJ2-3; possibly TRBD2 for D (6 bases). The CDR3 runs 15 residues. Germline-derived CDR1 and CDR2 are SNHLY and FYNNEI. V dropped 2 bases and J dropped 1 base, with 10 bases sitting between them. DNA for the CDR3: TGTGCCAGCAGTGAACGGCGGGGAGGCACAGATACGCAGTATTTT. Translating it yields CASSERRGGTDTQYF.